Each of the 3 T cell receptor beta chains below was sequenced from the same sample in a study of cytomegalovirus exposure and HLA in healthy donors. PCR primers comprised 60 Vbeta and 13 Jbeta primers. Some clones are missing from TCRdb's copy, which holds only in-frame ones; the method was immunoSEQ multiplex PCR. The sample has roughly 150,000 clones, 65% to 70% seen once; the top ten hold 8% to 13%. Sample: PBMCs. All receptors derive from a young man in good health and CMV-seropositive.

V usage is TRBV30 and J usage is TRBJ1-1; perhaps TRBD1 as D (5 bases). The CDR3 extends over 13 amino acids. Germline CDR1 reads GTSNPN; CDR2 reads SVGIG (reference sequence). V gave up 8 bases and J gave up 0 bases, with 13 bases separating them. The CDR3 spells CARDSGMNTEAFF. CDR3 nucleotides: TGTGCCCGGGACTCCGGCATGAACACTGAAGCTTTCTTT.

CDR3 in DNA: TGTGCCATCAGTGCACAGGAAACGAACACTGAAGCTTTCTTT. This encodes CAISAQETNTEAFF. This rearrangement joins TRBV10-3 to TRBJ1-1; D perhaps matches TRBD1 (5 bases). CDR1 and CDR2 (germline): ENHRY, SYGVKD. This CDR3 has 14 residues. The V end was cut by 4 bases, the J end by 1 base, with 10 bases between.

This rearrangement joins TRBV5-6 to TRBJ1-4; D is unresolved. Trimming removed 3 bases at V and 8 bases at J, with 14 bases between. The CDR3 spans 14 residues. CDR1 and CDR2 from the germline V gene are SGHDT and YYEEEE. The chain's CDR3 is CASSSFGVGEKLFF. The CDR3 DNA reads TGTGCCAGCAGCTCATTCGGGGTCGGCGAAAAACTGTTTTTT.